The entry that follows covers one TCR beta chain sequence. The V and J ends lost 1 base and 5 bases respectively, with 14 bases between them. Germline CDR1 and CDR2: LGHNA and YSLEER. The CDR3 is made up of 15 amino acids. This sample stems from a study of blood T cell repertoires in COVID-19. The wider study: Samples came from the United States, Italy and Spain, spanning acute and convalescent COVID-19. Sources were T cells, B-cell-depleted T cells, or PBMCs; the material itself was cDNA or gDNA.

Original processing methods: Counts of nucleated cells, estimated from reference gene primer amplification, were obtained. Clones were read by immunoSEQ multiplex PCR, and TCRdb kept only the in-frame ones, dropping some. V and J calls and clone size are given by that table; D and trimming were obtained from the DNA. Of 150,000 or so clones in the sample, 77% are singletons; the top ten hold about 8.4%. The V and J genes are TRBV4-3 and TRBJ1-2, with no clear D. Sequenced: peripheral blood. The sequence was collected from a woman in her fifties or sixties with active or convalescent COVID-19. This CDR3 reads CASSQVLGAGYGYTF. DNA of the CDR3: TGCGCCAGCAGCCAAGTGTTGGGCGCGGGGTATGGCTACACCTTC.